Listed below are T cell receptor beta chains from one sample, sequenced in a study of cytomegalovirus exposure and HLA in healthy donors. TCRdb's copy holds only in-frame clones and misses some; the assay was immunoSEQ multiplex PCR. The data hold roughly 86,000 clones, with 60% to 80% observed a single time. Sequenced: PBMCs. These receptors all come from a female donor in good health and CMV-seronegative. Each CDR3 is given with its conserved first and last residue. The order of the fields is J gene, clone size, D gene, V gene, CDR3 DNA, CDR3 protein. The D gene is left open where the match is weak. Clone size is not always given. Where it is, it says once, few, many or a class for expanded clones.

J: TRBJ2-7; size: -; D: -; V: TRBV7-2; DNA: TGTGCCAGCAGCTCCGGAGGGGCCTACGAGCAGTACTTC; CDR3: CASSSGGAYEQYF
J: TRBJ2-5; size: -; D: -; V: TRBV6-5; DNA: TGTGCCAGCAGCCTCGGGCGAGGGGGGACCCAGTACTTC; CDR3: CASSLGRGGTQYF
J: TRBJ1-2; size: -; D: -; V: TRBV15; DNA: TGTGCCACCAGCAGAGATCCCAACAACAACTATGGCTACACCTTC; CDR3: CATSRDPNNNYGYTF
J: TRBJ1-1; size: -; D: TRBD1; V: TRBV7-8; DNA: TGTGCCAGCAGCTCGACGCAGGGGGCTGGCACTGAAGCTTTCTTT; CDR3: CASSSTQGAGTEAFF
J: TRBJ2-7; size: -; D: -; V: TRBV6-6; DNA: TGTGCCAGCAGCCCCCGGGACTCGAGCTCCTACGAGCAGTACTTC; CDR3: CASSPRDSSSYEQYF
J: TRBJ1-2; size: few; D: TRBD1; V: TRBV10-3; DNA: TGTGCCATCCGAGGGGGCCCTGGGGGCTACACCTTC; CDR3: CAIRGGPGGYTF
J: TRBJ2-7; size: -; D: -; V: TRBV28; DNA: TGTGCCAGCAGTCTAGGGGTCCCCTACGAGCAGTACTTC; CDR3: CASSLGVPYEQYF
J: TRBJ1-1; size: -; D: -; V: TRBV10-2; DNA: TGCGCCAGCAGTGAGAACAGGAACACTGAAGCTTTCTTT; CDR3: CASSENRNTEAFF
J: TRBJ1-1; size: -; D: TRBD1; V: TRBV12-5; DNA: TGTGCTAGTGGTTTGGGGACAGGGGGCAGGACTGAAGCTTTCTTT; CDR3: CASGLGTGGRTEAFF
J: TRBJ1-2; size: -; D: -; V: TRBV28; DNA: TGTGCCAGCAGCTTAGGGGGGGCCTCATATGGCTACACCTTC; CDR3: CASSLGGASYGYTF
J: TRBJ2-3; size: -; D: TRBD2; V: TRBV6-4; DNA: TGTGCCAGCAGTGACCGAGCGGGAGAAGGGCATACGCAGTATTTT; CDR3: CASSDRAGEGHTQYF
J: TRBJ1-1; size: -; D: TRBD1; V: TRBV19; DNA: TGTGCCAGTAGTCCGGGACAGGGTCAAACTGAAGCTTTCTTT; CDR3: CASSPGQGQTEAFF
J: TRBJ2-5; size: -; D: TRBD1; V: TRBV5-1; DNA: TGCGCCAGCAGCTTATTTTCTGGACAGGGAGAGACCCAGTACTTC; CDR3: CASSLFSGQGETQYF
J: TRBJ2-3; size: -; D: TRBD2; V: TRBV5-6; DNA: TGTGCCAGCAGCTTCAGGACTAGCGGACGCACAGATACGCAGTATTTT; CDR3: CASSFRTSGRTDTQYF
J: TRBJ2-1; size: -; D: TRBD2; V: TRBV19; DNA: TGTGCCAGTAGTATGAGTACGGGAGGGCCATCTGAGCAGTTCTTC; CDR3: CASSMSTGGPSEQFF
J: TRBJ2-1; size: -; D: TRBD2; V: TRBV7-9; DNA: TGTGCCAGCAGCCCGGGGGGGCCGTTGGCTAATGAGCAGTTCTTC; CDR3: CASSPGGPLANEQFF
J: TRBJ1-1; size: -; D: TRBD1; V: TRBV9; DNA: TGTGCCAGCAGCGTAGAGGGGGCGCTTAACACTGAAGCTTTCTTT; CDR3: CASSVEGALNTEAFF
J: TRBJ2-4; size: -; D: -; V: TRBV10-1; DNA: TGCGCCAGCAGTGAGGTGGGGGCTGATATTCAGTACTTC; CDR3: CASSEVGADIQYF